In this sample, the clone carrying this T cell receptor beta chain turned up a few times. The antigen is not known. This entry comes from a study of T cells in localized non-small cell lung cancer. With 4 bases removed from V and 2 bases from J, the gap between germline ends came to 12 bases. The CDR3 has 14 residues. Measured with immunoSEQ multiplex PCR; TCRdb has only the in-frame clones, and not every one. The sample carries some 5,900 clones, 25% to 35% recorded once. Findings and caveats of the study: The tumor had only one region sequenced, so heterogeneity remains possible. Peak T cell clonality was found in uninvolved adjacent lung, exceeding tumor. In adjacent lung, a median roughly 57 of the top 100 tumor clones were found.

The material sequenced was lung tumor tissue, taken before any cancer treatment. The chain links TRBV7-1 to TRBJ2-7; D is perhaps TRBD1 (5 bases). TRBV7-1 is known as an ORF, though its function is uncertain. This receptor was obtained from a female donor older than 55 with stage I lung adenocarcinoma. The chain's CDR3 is CASSLWRQTYEQYF. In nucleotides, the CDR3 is TGTGCCAGCAGCTTATGGAGACAGACCTACGAGCAGTACTTC.